These T cell receptor beta chains were read from a single sample in a study of cytotoxic CD8 clonotypes in ibrutinib-treated CLL. The repertoire was sequenced with immunoSEQ multiplex PCR; TCRdb's copy has only in-frame clones and lacks some. The data contain 250,000 to 350,000 clones, around 77% of them seen just once; the ten biggest clones take up approximately 5.6%. The material was PBMCs, obtained at disease progression, from a patient treated with ibrutinib. The receptors originated from a human donor with chronic lymphocytic leukemia. The CDR3 runs from the conserved cysteine through the conserved F or W. A D gene is named only where the DNA matches it firmly. Clone sizes are given selectively: once, few, many, or a class where the clone is expanded.

>TRBV7-6|NA|NA|TRBJ2-5
TGTGCCAGCAGCCCTACCCGATACAGTGCCCAAGAGACCCAGTACTTC
CASSPTRYSAQETQYF
>TRBV5-4|few|NA|TRBJ1-1
TGTGCCAGCAGCCTCCCCATGAACACTGAAGCTTTCTTT
CASSLPMNTEAFF
>TRBV28|once|NA|TRBJ2-2
TGTGCCAGCAGTACAGTGTGGTCTGGGGGCGGAAACGGGGAGCTGTTTTTT
CASSTVWSGGGNGELFF
>TRBV11-3|NA|TRBD1|TRBJ2-2
TGTGCCAGCAGCTTAAACACGGGACAGGGGGTGGCCGGGGAGCTGTTTTTT
CASSLNTGQGVAGELFF
>TRBV27|NA|NA|TRBJ2-7
TGTGCCAGCAGTTTCCGCCGACAGGTTGAGCAGTACTTC
CASSFRRQVEQYF
>TRBV9|NA|TRBD2|TRBJ2-5
TGTGCCAGCAGCGTAGTGGGCGGGGGGAAAGAGACCCAGTACTTC
CASSVVGGGKETQYF
>TRBV6-5|NA|NA|TRBJ1-2
TGTGCCAGCACCGGGACGTCGTGGGGCTATGGCTACACCTTC
CASTGTSWGYGYTF
>TRBV15|NA|TRBD1|TRBJ1-2
TGTGCCACCAGCCGTAGGGACAGCCCTAACTATGGCTACACCTTC
CATSRRDSPNYGYTF
>TRBV27|NA|NA|TRBJ2-1
TGTGCCAGCAGTTTATCTACGGCCTACAATGAGCAGTTCTTC
CASSLSTAYNEQFF
>TRBV6-4|NA|TRBD1|TRBJ2-7
TGTGCCAGCAGTGATTCTAGACAGGGGCGTTACGAGCAGTACTTC
CASSDSRQGRYEQYF
>TRBV6-5|NA|NA|TRBJ2-3
TGTGCCAGCAGTTACTCCAGGGGCCCTAGCACAGATACGCAGTATTTT
CASSYSRGPSTDTQYF
>TRBV23-1|NA|NA|TRBJ2-7
TGCGCCAGCAGTCAACCAGACAGGAGAGCCTACGAGCAGTACTTC
CASSQPDRRAYEQYF
>TRBV15|NA|TRBD1|TRBJ1-2
TGTGCCACCAGCAGAGACACCCTAAAGACAGGGTATTATGGCTACACCTTC
CATSRDTLKTGYYGYTF
>TRBV4-1|NA|NA|TRBJ1-2
TGCGCCAGCAGCCAAGCTCAGGGCCTAACCTATGGCTACACCTTC
CASSQAQGLTYGYTF
>TRBV28|NA|TRBD1|TRBJ2-7
TGTGCCAGCAGTGGAATCGGGACAGGGGTCTACGAGCAGTACTTC
CASSGIGTGVYEQYF
>TRBV5-1|NA|NA|TRBJ2-7
TGCGCCAGCAGCTTGGTTTCAGGGCCCTCCTACGAGCAGTACTTC
CASSLVSGPSYEQYF
>TRBV29-1|NA|TRBD2|TRBJ2-2
TGCAGCGTTCCAGTACTAGCGGGAGCCGTAGGCACCGGGGAGCTGTTTTTT
CSVPVLAGAVGTGELFF
>TRBV6-1|NA|NA|TRBJ1-5
TGTGCCAGCAGTGAAGAGCGGGGGATTTTCAATCAGCCCCAGCATTTT
CASSEERGIFNQPQHF
>TRBV4-1|NA|NA|TRBJ2-3
TGCGCCAGCAGCCAGATCTCCGGGGGCCGCTTCAATACGCAGTATTTT
CASSQISGGRFNTQYF
>TRBV6-4|NA|NA|TRBJ1-1
TGTGCCAGCAGTGACCGTCCCGGGGTCGGGCCTTTCTTT
CASSDRPGVGPFF
>TRBV28|NA|NA|TRBJ1-2
TGTGCCAGCAAGGACAGTGATAACTATGGCTACACCTTC
CASKDSDNYGYTF
>TRBV5-4|NA|TRBD2|TRBJ2-7
TGTGCCAGCAGCTTGGTTCTAGCGGGGTCCTACGAGCAGTACTTC
CASSLVLAGSYEQYF
>TRBV7-9|NA|TRBD1|TRBJ1-2
TGTGCCAGCAGCTTAAGGCGTCTGACAGGGGGCGAGGAAGGCTATGGCTACACCTTC
CASSLRRLTGGEEGYGYTF
>TRBV4-1|NA|TRBD1|TRBJ2-7
TGCGCCAGCAGCCAAGAGCACCGGGACAGGGCGAGCGAGCAGTACTTC
CASSQEHRDRASEQYF
>TRBV15|NA|TRBD2|TRBJ2-5
TGTGCCACCAGCAGAGGGCGACTAGCGTCGGGAGAGACCCAGTACTTC
CATSRGRLASGETQYF
>TRBV5-1|once|NA|TRBJ1-2
TGCGCCAGCAGGCGGGACAAGAATGGCTACACCTTC
CASRRDKNGYTF
>TRBV15|NA|NA|TRBJ1-5
TGTGCCACCAGCAGACGGACAGCTAATCAGCCCCAGCATTTT
CATSRRTANQPQHF
>TRBV6-5|NA|NA|TRBJ1-5
TGTGCCAGCAGCTATACAGGGCTCAATCAGCCCCAGCATTTT
CASSYTGLNQPQHF
>TRBV29-1|NA|NA|TRBJ2-7
TGCAGCGTTGCAACAGGGAGAGCCTACGAGCAGTACTTC
CSVATGRAYEQYF
>TRBV5-6|NA|NA|TRBJ2-7
TGTGCCAGCAGCTTGGTGCACCTCGAGCAGTACTTC
CASSLVHLEQYF
>TRBV10-2|NA|NA|TRBJ2-2
TGCGCCAGCAGTGAGTCCGTTTTACTAGCTGAGAACACCGGGGAGCTGTTTTTT
CASSESVLLAENTGELFF